The clone carrying this T cell receptor (beta chain) came up a few times. The data were taken from a study of blood T cell repertoires in COVID-19. At the level of the study: Italy, Spain and the United States were the sources of the convalescent and acute COVID-19 samples. Nucleic acid was either cDNA or gDNA, and it came from T cells, B-cell-depleted T cells, or PBMCs.

As handled by the study authors: Amplification from reference gene primers served as the basis for estimated nucleated cell counts. The protocol was immunoSEQ multiplex PCR, while the TCRdb copy is restricted to in-frame clones and leaves out a portion. The V and J calls and clone size come from that table; D and trimming were worked out from the DNA. The profile shows 140,000 or so clones, under 80% of them singletons. The CDR3 extends over 13 amino acids. The germline gives CDR1 SGHVS, CDR2 FQNEAQ. V was shortened by 1 base and J by 5 bases, with 9 bases between the two germline ends. This TCR came from a man in his 60s with acute or convalescent COVID-19. The rearrangement links TRBV7-8 to TRBJ2-7; D possibly corresponds to TRBD1 (6 bases). Sequenced: peripheral blood. The CDR3 loop reads CASSLGRGHEQYF. Here the CDR3 DNA reads TGTGCCAGCAGCTTAGGCAGGGGCCACGAGCAGTACTTC.